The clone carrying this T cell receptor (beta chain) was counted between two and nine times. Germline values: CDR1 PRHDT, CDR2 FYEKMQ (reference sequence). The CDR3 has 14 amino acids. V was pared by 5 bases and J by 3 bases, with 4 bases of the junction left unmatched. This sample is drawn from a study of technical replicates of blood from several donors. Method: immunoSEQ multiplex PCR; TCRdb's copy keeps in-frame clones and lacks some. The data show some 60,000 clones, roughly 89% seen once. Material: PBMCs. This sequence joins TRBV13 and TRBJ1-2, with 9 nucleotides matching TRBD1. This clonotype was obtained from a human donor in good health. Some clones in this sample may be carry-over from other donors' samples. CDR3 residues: CASSPGQGYYGYTF. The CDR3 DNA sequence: TGTGCCAGCAGCCCGGGACAGGGTTACTATGGCTACACCTTC.